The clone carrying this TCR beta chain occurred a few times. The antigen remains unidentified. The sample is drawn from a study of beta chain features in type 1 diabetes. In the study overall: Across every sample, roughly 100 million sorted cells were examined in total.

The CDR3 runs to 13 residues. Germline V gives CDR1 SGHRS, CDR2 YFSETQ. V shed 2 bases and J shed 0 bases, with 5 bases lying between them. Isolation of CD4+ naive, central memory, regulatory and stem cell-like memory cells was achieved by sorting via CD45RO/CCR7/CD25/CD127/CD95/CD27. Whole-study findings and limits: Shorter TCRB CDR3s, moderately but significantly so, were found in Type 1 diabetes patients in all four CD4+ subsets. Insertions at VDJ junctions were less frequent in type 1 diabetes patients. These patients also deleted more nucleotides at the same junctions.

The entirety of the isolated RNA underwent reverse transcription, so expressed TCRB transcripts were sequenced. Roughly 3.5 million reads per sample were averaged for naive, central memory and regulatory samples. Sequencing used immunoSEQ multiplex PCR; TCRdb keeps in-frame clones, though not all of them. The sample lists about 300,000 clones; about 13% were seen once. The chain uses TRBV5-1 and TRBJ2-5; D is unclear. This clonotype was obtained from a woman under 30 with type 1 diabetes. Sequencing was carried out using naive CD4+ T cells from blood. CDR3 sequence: CASSLQDQETQYF. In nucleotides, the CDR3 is TGCGCCAGCAGCTTACAAGACCAAGAGACCCAGTACTTC.